This entry lists 32 T cell receptor beta chains sequenced from one sample in a study of shared clonotypes between healthy human individuals. Measured with immunoSEQ multiplex PCR; TCRdb has only the in-frame clones, and not every one. The repertoire holds over a million clones, with around 76% as singletons. Sequencing was carried out using memory CD4+ T cells sorted from blood. The sample's subset: CD45RA-negative fraction. The receptors were gathered from a man younger than 35 in good health.

In DNA form, the CDR3 reads TGTGCCAGCAGTTCGTTTGTCACACAGGTTTCCTCTTTCTTT. Translated: CASSSFVTQVSSFF. The chain couples TRBV11-2 to TRBJ1-1; possibly TRBD1 for D (5 bases). This CDR3 has 14 amino acids. Germline V gene sequence: CDR1 SGHAT, CDR2 FQNNGV. V lost 6 bases, J lost 12 bases, and 23 bases lay in between.

In regard to this clone: The same CDR3 can be traced to other DNA sequences in this sample. The DNA of the CDR3 is TGTGCCAGCAGCTTGGGGTCCTACAATGAGCAGTTCTTC. This codes for CASSLGSYNEQFF. The chain couples TRBV7-2 to TRBJ2-1, with unresolved D. The CDR3 contains 13 residues. Germline V gene sequence: CDR1 SGHTA, CDR2 FQGNSA. Between the trimmed V and J ends, which lost 3 bases and 1 base, there was a span of 4 bases.

The J gene is TRBJ1-5, the V gene TRBV6-1, with D tentatively TRBD1 (6 bases). From germline, CDR1 is MNHNS and CDR2 SASEGT. Between the trimmed V and J ends, which lost 1 base and 7 bases, there was a span of 14 bases. This CDR3 is 15 amino acids long. CDR3 residues: CASSEVLGGGQPQHF. The CDR3 nucleotides read TGTGCCAGCAGTGAAGTTTTGGGGGGCGGGCAGCCCCAGCATTTT.

The rearrangement joins TRBV4-1 to TRBJ2-7, with a tentative D call TRBD1 (6 bases). V lost 4 bases to trimming and J lost 2 bases, with 24 bases between them. Looked up from germline, CDR1 is MGHRA and CDR2 is YSYEKL. The length of the CDR3 is 18 residues. The CDR3 DNA is TGCGCCAGCAGCCCAAAAGGTGGTGGACAGCGACTAACCTACGAGCAGTACTTC. Translation gives CASSPKGGGQRLTYEQYF.

The chain employs TRBV11-3 and TRBJ2-3; unclear D gene. CDR3 size: 14 residues. Between the trimmed V and J ends, which lost 1 base and 2 bases, there was a span of 7 bases. Germline V lookup: CDR1 SGHNT, CDR2 YENEEA. CDR3 sequence reads: CASSLGESTDTQYF. In nucleotides, the CDR3 is TGTGCCAGCAGCTTAGGCGAGTCCACAGATACGCAGTATTTT.

This clone was recorded only once. The chain couples TRBV6-5 to TRBJ1-4; a possible D gene is TRBD1 (6 bases). CDR3 length equals 16 residues. V was cut by 0 bases and J by 5 bases, with 13 bases left in between. The V gene's germline CDR1 is MNHEY and CDR2 SVGAGI. The CDR3 region has the DNA TGTGCCAGCAGTTACTCGACTGAGGGGGGAAATGAAAAACTGTTTTTT. It specifies CASSYSTEGGNEKLFF.

This clone has a count of ten or more. The J gene is TRBJ2-1, the V gene TRBV5-4, with unresolved D. Germline lookup yields CDR1 SGHNT and CDR2 YYREEE (reference sequence). V dropped 4 bases and J dropped 2 bases, with 10 bases sitting between them. This CDR3 has 14 residues. The CDR3 bases are TGTGCCAGCAGCCAAGAAAAGACCTACAATGAGCAGTTCTTC. Translated: CASSQEKTYNEQFF.

The chain has TRBV5-1 and TRBJ2-2; the match to TRBD2 covers 9 bases. There are 16 residues in the CDR3. The germline V gene encodes CDR1 SGHRS and CDR2 YFSETQ. With V trimmed by 4 bases and J by 7 bases, 11 bases remained unmatched. The chain's CDR3 is CASSPMAGGPSGELFF. The CDR3 DNA reads TGCGCCAGCAGCCCTATGGCGGGGGGGCCGAGCGGGGAGCTGTTTTTT.

A word on this clone: The same CDR3 arises from other DNA sequences in this sample as well. This chain uses TRBV30 with TRBJ1-6, with D hard to call. Per germline, CDR1 GTSNPN and CDR2 SVGIG (reference sequence). Deletions cut 3 bases from V and 13 bases from J, with 13 bases between. This CDR3 region has 12 residues. CDR3 protein: CAWSPTPPPLHF. The CDR3 DNA reads as TGTGCCTGGAGCCCCACGCCTCCCCCCCTCCACTTT.

This rearrangement joins TRBV5-1 to TRBJ1-1; D is perhaps TRBD1 (5 bases). V was clipped by 4 bases and J by 1 base, with 14 bases between them. From germline, CDR1 is SGHRS and CDR2 YFSETQ. The CDR3 has 15 amino acids. CDR3 nucleotides: TGCGCCAGCAGCCCCGGACATTCGTCGAACACTGAAGCTTTCTTT. Translating gives CASSPGHSSNTEAFF.

This clone has only a few counts. The V gene is TRBV5-1, the J gene TRBJ1-6; no clear D. The CDR3 consists of 15 residues. V lost 0 bases, J lost 6 bases, and 10 bases lay in between. Per the germline V gene, CDR1 is SGHRS and CDR2 is YFSETQ. The DNA for the CDR3 is TGCGCCAGCAGCTTGGTGGGGTATGCTAATTCACCCCTCCACTTT. Encoded protein: CASSLVGYANSPLHF.

The J gene is TRBJ2-7, the V gene TRBV6-5; D is undetermined. V lost 4 bases and J lost 3, with 16 bases in between. Per germline, CDR1 MNHEY and CDR2 SVGAGI. This CDR3 has 15 amino acids. CDR3 DNA: TGTGCCAGCAGTTTATCCGGGTCCTTGAGCTACGAGCAGTACTTC. This gives the protein CASSLSGSLSYEQYF.

The chain carries TRBV19 and TRBJ1-1; tentative D call: TRBD1 (6 bases). Between the trimmed V and J ends, which lost 7 bases and 9 bases, there was a span of 12 bases. CDR1 is LNHDA, CDR2 SQIVND, per germline (reference sequence). The CDR3 has 11 residues. The CDR3 sequence: CASTNREKAFF. As DNA, the CDR3 is TGTGCCAGTACTAACAGGGAAAAAGCTTTCTTT.

V is TRBV15 and J is TRBJ1-2, with D uncertain. The CDR3 runs to 15 residues. The V end was cut by 1 base, the J end by 4 bases, with 13 bases between. Germline-derived CDR1 and CDR2 are LNHNV and YYDKDF (reference sequence). CDR3 loop: CATSRGGGTLYGYTF. CDR3 DNA: TGTGCCACCAGCAGAGGGGGAGGAACCCTCTATGGCTACACCTTC.

V and J are TRBV5-1 and TRBJ2-7; TRBD1 matches at 8 bases. Unmatched junction bases numbered 7, after V lost 0 bases and J lost 5 bases. CDR1 SGHRS and CDR2 YFSETQ come from the germline V gene. CDR3 size: 15 residues. In DNA form, the CDR3 reads TGCGCCAGCAGCTTGGAGGACAGGGCTTTAAACGAGCAGTACTTC. Protein sequence: CASSLEDRALNEQYF.

The chain joins TRBV11-3 to TRBJ2-5; TRBD2 matches 7 bases. Germline V lookup: CDR1 SGHNT, CDR2 YENEEA. V was pared by 3 bases and J by 5 bases, with 3 bases of the junction left unmatched. The CDR3 consists of 13 residues. The CDR3 sequence: CASSFRGDETQYF. CDR3 nucleotide sequence: TGTGCCAGCAGCTTTCGGGGGGACGAGACCCAGTACTTC.

This clone was observed a few times. The chain uses TRBV6-5 and TRBJ1-2; D perhaps matches TRBD1 (5 bases). The CDR3 is 14 amino acids. V was clipped by 5 bases and J by 1 base, with 11 bases between them. Per the germline V gene, CDR1 is MNHEY and CDR2 is SVGAGI. In DNA, the CDR3 is TGTGCCAGCAGTACCCGCGACAGTAACTATGGCTACACCTTC. Residues: CASSTRDSNYGYTF.

The V call is TRBV4-2, the J call TRBJ1-2; weak D call: TRBD1 (6 bases). The CDR3 contains 22 residues. Looked up from germline, CDR1 is LGHNA and CDR2 is YNFKEQ. Deletions cut 4 bases from V and 0 bases from J, with 33 bases between. The CDR3 coding sequence is TGTGCCAGCAGCCCAAGGTCTCGTCTCGCCTTGAACAGGGAAGGAGCTAACTATGGCTACACCTTC. Its translation is CASSPRSRLALNREGANYGYTF.

This clone was seen once. The chain carries TRBV7-3 and TRBJ1-1; D unresolved. Looked up from germline, CDR1 is SGHTA and CDR2 is FQGTGA. The CDR3 is made up of 12 amino acids. V lost 7 bases and J lost 1, with 7 bases in between. The CDR3 coding sequence is TGTGCCAGCACCCCGAGGAACACTGAAGCTTTCTTT. Translation gives CASTPRNTEAFF.

The genes are TRBV27 and TRBJ2-3, with D unresolved. V was cut by 3 bases and J by 2 bases, with 6 bases left in between. The CDR3 consists of 13 residues. The germline gives CDR1 MNHEY, CDR2 SMNVEV (reference sequence). The CDR3 DNA is TGTGCCAGCAGTTTCACCTTCACAGATACGCAGTATTTT. Translated: CASSFTFTDTQYF.

This clone has more than one count but fewer than ten. The chain couples TRBV18 to TRBJ2-5, with 9 nucleotides matching TRBD2. The CDR3 has 16 residues. The V segment lost 4 bases and the J segment 1 base; nucleotides outside the gene matches: 7. Germline-derived CDR1 and CDR2 are KGHSH and LQKENI. CDR3 region: CASSLEREASQETQYF. The CDR3 DNA is TGTGCCAGCTCACTCGAGCGGGAGGCCTCCCAAGAGACCCAGTACTTC.

The chain recombines TRBV6-1 with TRBJ1-2; D is uncertain. From germline, CDR1 is MNHNS and CDR2 SASEGT. The CDR3 contains 15 residues. V dropped 1 base and J dropped 0 bases, with 9 bases sitting between them. In nucleotides, the CDR3 is TGTGCCAGCAGTGAAGATTGGTTGGCTAACTATGGCTACACCTTC. It translates to CASSEDWLANYGYTF.

V usage is TRBV10-1 and J usage is TRBJ1-5, with TRBD1 matching 9 bases. This CDR3 has 19 amino acids. Germline assignment: CDR1 WNHNN and CDR2 SYGVQD (reference sequence). CDR3 residues: CVDVFRTGDPSTSNQPQHF. In nucleotides, the CDR3 is TGCGTCGATGTATTCAGGACAGGGGATCCCTCCACTAGCAATCAGCCCCAGCATTTT.

This chain joins TRBV4-3 and TRBJ2-2; D may be TRBD1 (6 bases). CDR3 size: 15 residues. V was clipped by 4 bases and J by 1 base, with 10 bases between them. Germline CDR1 and CDR2: LGHNA and YSLEER. The CDR3 DNA reads TGCGCCAGCAGCCGAGGGGGAATGAACACCGGGGAGCTGTTTTTT. It yields the protein CASSRGGMNTGELFF.

The chain recombines TRBV7-2 with TRBJ2-7, with 8 positions matching TRBD1. Germline V gene lookup returns CDR1 SGHTA and CDR2 FQGNSA. The CDR3 is 15 residues long. J lost 4 bases, V lost 5 bases, and 10 bases had no gene match. The CDR3 bases are TGTGCCAGCAGCCCCTCGGACAGGGCCGTTTACGAGCAGTACTTC. Amino acids: CASSPSDRAVYEQYF.

The rearrangement links TRBV28 to TRBJ2-3; D remains ambiguous. The CDR3 sequence is 15 residues long. V was trimmed by 2 bases and J by 2 bases, leaving 11 bases between them. Germline-derived CDR1 and CDR2 are MDHEN and SYDVKM. The CDR3 sequence: CASSLMNGFTDTQYF. The CDR3 DNA is TGTGCCAGCAGTTTAATGAATGGATTCACAGATACGCAGTATTTT.

The rearrangement links TRBV29-1 to TRBJ2-5; perhaps TRBD2 as D (5 bases). This CDR3 is built from 12 residues. Germline V CDR1 and CDR2: SQVTM, ANQGSEA. Here the CDR3 reads CSTSAEGETQYF. CDR3 bases: TGCAGTACCAGCGCAGAGGGAGAGACCCAGTACTTC. The entire variable domain, with the rest obtained from reference TRBV29-1 and TRBJ2-5, is as follows: SAVISQKPSRDICQRGTSLTIQCQVDSQVTMMFWYRQQPGQSLTLIATANQGSEATYESGFVIDKFPISRPNLTFSTLTVSNMSPEDSSIYLCSTSAEGETQYFGPGTRLLVL.

Of note for this clone: Since a much larger clone is just one base distant, this may be a read error. CDR3 in amino acids: CANSLGAAAGELFF. CDR3 coding DNA: TGTGCCAACAGCTTAGGGGCAGCTGCCGGGGAGCTGTTTTTT. The chain links TRBV7-9 to TRBJ2-2; D is perhaps TRBD1 (5 bases). The CDR3 runs 14 residues. From germline, CDR1 is SEHNR and CDR2 FQNEAQ (reference sequence).

The CDR3 region has the DNA TGTGCCAGCAGTCCTGGTGCAAGGACCCAGTACTTC. This translates into CASSPGARTQYF. V usage is TRBV28 and J usage is TRBJ2-5; D is undetermined. Trimming removed 5 bases from V and 7 bases from J, with 11 bases in between. CDR1 is MDHEN and CDR2 is SYDVKM in the germline V gene. This CDR3 has 12 amino acids.

This chain joins TRBV6-6 and TRBJ1-1; 10 bases map to TRBD1. This CDR3 comprises 14 residues. From germline, CDR1 is MNHNY and CDR2 SVGAGI (reference sequence). Unmatched junction bases numbered 9, after V lost 6 bases and J lost 8 bases. The CDR3 reads CASSLRRTGGEAFF. The CDR3 DNA reads as TGTGCCAGCAGCTTGAGAAGGACAGGGGGGGAAGCTTTCTTT.

Points on this clone: Additional DNA sequences in this sample encode the identical CDR3. This sequence joins TRBV9 and TRBJ2-5; TRBD2 matches at 15 bases. Germline V gene data show CDR1 as SGDLS and CDR2 as YYNGEE. Trimming at V came to 2 bases and at J to 1 base, leaving 0 bases not matched to a gene. This CDR3 spans 16 amino acids. The CDR3 protein is CASSVGLAGGQETQYF. The CDR3 coding sequence is TGTGCCAGCAGCGTGGGACTAGCGGGGGGCCAAGAGACCCAGTACTTC.

The table lists this clone with a few counts. This chain joins TRBV5-1 and TRBJ2-7, with 8 positions matching TRBD1. Losses at the gene ends were 4 bases for V and 5 bases for J; bases not matched to a gene: 17. Germline CDR1 reads SGHRS; CDR2 reads YFSETQ. The CDR3 is made up of 17 amino acids. CDR3 residues: CASSPSPKDRVNDEQYF. Here the CDR3 DNA reads TGCGCCAGCAGCCCATCCCCCAAGGACAGGGTCAACGACGAGCAGTACTTC.